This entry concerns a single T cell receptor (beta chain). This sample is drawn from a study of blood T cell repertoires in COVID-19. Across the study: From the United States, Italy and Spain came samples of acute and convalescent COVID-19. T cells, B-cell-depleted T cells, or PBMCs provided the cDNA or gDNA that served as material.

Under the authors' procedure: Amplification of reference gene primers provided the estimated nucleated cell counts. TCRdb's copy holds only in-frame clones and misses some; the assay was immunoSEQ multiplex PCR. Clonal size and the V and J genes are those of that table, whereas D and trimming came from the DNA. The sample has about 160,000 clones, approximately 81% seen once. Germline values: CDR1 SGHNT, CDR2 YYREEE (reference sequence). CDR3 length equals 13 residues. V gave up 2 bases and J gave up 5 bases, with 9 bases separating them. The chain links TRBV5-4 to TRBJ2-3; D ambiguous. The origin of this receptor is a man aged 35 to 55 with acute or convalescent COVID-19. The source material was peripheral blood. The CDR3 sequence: CASSLTGGDTQYF. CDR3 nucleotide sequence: TGTGCCAGCAGCTTAACCGGCGGAGATACGCAGTATTTT.